This T cell receptor (beta chain) was documented in a study of STAT5B mutations in CD4+ large granular lymphocyte leukemia. Using immunoSEQ multiplex PCR, the repertoire was profiled, and TCRdb retains in-frame clones only, with some absent. This sample has around 32,000 clones, with just under 80% found just once. Study outcomes and limitations: Higher CD4+ than CD8+ T-LGLL clonality might reflect small sample size. TRBV06-family usage was enriched in top patient clones (8/27) versus controls (2/35). Without putative leukemic clones, patient CD4-sorted repertoires remained more clonal than healthy CD4+ repertoires.

The V gene lost 4 bases and the J gene lost 0 bases, with 13 bases spanning the gap. CDR3 length: 16 amino acids. The germline V gene has CDR1 SEHNR and CDR2 FQNEAQ (reference sequence). Concerning this clone itself: The antigen remains undetermined.

The receptor's source is a human donor in good health. The rearrangement links TRBV7-9 to TRBJ2-1; a weak D match, TRBD1 (6 bases). The sample comprised CD4+ T cells from blood buffy coats. CDR3 nucleotide sequence: TGTGCCAGCAGCTCTTACAGGGAGCGCTCCTACAATGAGCAGTTCTTC. Protein: CASSSYRERSYNEQFF.